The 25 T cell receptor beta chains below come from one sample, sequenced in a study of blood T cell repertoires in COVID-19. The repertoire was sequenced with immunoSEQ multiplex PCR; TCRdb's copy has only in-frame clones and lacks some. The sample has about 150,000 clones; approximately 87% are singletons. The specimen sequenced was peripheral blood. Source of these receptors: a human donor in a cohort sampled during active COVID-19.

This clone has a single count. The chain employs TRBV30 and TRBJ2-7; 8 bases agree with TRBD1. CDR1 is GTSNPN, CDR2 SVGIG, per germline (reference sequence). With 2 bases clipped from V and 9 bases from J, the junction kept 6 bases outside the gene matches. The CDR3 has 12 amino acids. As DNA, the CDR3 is TGTGCCTGGAGTCGACCAGGGGGCCTGCAGTACGTC. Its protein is CAWSRPGGLQYV.

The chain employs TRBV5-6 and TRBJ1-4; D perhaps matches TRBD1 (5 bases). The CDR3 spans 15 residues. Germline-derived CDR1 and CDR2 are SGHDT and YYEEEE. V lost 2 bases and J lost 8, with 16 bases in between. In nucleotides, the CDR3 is TGTGCCAGCAGCTTCCTGGAGGGGAGAAAGGAAAAACTGTTTTTT. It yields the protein CASSFLEGRKEKLFF.

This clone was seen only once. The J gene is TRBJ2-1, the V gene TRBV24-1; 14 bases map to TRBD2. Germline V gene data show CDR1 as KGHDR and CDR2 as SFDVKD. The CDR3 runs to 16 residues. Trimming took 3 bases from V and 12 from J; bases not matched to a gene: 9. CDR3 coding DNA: TGTGCCACCAGTGATAAGGGACTAGCGGGGGACAGGGGGCAGTTCTTC. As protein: CATSDKGLAGDRGQFF.

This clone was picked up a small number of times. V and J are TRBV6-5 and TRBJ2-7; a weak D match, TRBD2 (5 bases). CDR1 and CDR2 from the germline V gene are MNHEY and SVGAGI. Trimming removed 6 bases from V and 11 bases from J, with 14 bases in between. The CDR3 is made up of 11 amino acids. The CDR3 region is CASRAGLWEYF. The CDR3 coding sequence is TGTGCCAGCAGAGCAGGACTCTGGGAGTACTTC.

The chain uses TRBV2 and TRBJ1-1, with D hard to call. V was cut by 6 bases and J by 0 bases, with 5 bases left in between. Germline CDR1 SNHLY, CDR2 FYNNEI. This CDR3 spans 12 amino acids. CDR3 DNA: TGTGCCAGCAGGGGCATGAACACTGAAGCTTTCTTT. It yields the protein CASRGMNTEAFF.

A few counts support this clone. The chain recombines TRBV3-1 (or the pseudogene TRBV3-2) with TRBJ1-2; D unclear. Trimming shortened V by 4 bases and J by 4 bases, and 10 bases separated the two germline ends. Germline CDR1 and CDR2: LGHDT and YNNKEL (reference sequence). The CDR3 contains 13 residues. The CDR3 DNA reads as TGTGCCAGCAGCCCAAGCGATGGCTATGGCTACACCTTC. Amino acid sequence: CASSPSDGYGYTF.

The DNA for the CDR3 is TGTGCCAGCAGCTCCCAAACTAGCGGGCCGCAGTTCTTC. It codes for CASSSQTSGPQFF. The genes are TRBV11-2 and TRBJ2-1, with TRBD2 matching 9 bases. The CDR3 is 13 amino acids. The J segment lost 12 bases and the V segment lost 4 bases, leaving 7 bases of the junction unmatched. Germline loops: CDR1 SGHAT, CDR2 FQNNGV.

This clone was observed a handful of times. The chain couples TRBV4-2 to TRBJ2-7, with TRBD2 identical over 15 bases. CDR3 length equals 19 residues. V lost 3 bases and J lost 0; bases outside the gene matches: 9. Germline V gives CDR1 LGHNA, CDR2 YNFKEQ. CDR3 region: CASSQVGLAGGQSSYEQYF. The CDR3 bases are TGTGCCAGCAGCCAGGTGGGACTAGCGGGGGGCCAAAGCTCCTACGAGCAGTACTTC.

Here the CDR3 reads CASSQDYSNQPQHF. Written as DNA, the CDR3 is TGTGCCAGCAGCCAAGATTATAGCAATCAGCCCCAGCATTTT. The J gene is TRBJ1-5, the V gene TRBV4-2, with D unclear. The CDR3 consists of 14 residues. The V end lost 0 bases, the J end lost 0 bases, and 3 bases lay between the germline ends. Germline V gives CDR1 LGHNA, CDR2 YNFKEQ.

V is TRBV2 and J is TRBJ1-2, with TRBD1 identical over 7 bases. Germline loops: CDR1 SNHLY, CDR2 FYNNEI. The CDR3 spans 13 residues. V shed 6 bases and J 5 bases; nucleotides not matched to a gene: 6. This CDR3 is CASRRDREYGYTF. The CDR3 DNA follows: TGTGCCAGCAGGAGAGACAGGGAGTATGGCTACACCTTC.

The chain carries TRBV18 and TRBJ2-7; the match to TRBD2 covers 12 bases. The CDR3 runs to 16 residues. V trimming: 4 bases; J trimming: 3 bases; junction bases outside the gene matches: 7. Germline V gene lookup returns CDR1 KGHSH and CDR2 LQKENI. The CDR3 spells CASSQLAGGPYYEQYF. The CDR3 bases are TGTGCCAGCTCACAACTAGCGGGGGGACCATACTACGAGCAGTACTTC.

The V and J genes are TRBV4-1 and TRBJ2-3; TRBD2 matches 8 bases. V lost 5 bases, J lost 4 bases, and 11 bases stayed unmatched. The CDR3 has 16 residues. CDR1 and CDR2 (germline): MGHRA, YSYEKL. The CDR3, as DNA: TGCGCCAGCAGCTTGCTTCCGGGGGGGCCATCAGATACGCAGTATTTT. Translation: CASSLLPGGPSDTQYF.

As DNA, the CDR3 is TGTGCCAGCAGTGAAAGGGCTAGCGGGGTTATTGTTAAAGAGACCCAGTACTTC. It yields the protein CASSERASGVIVKETQYF. V and J are TRBV2 and TRBJ2-5, with 9 bases matching TRBD2. V lost 2 bases, J lost 3 bases, and 13 bases stayed unmatched. CDR1 is SNHLY and CDR2 is FYNNEI in the germline V gene. The CDR3 extends over 18 amino acids.

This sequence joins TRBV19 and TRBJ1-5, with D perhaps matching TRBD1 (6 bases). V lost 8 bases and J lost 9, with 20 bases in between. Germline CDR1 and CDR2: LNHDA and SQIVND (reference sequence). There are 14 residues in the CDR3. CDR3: CASGGGGDNGPQHF. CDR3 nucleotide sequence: TGTGCCAGTGGGGGAGGGGGGGACAATGGGCCCCAGCATTTT. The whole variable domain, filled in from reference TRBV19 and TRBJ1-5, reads DGGITQSPKYLFRKEGQNVTLSCEQNLNHDAMYWYRQDPGQGLRLIYYSQIVNDFQKGDIAEGYSVSREKKESFPLTVTSAQKNPTAFYLCASGGGGDNGPQHFGDGTRLSIL.

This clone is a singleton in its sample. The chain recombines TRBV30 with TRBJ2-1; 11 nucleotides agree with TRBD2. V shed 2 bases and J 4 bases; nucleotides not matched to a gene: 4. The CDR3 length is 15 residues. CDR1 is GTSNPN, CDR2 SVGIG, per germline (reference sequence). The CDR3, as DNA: TGTGCCTGGAGTCCACGACTAGCGGGGTACAATGAGCAGTTCTTC. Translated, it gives CAWSPRLAGYNEQFF.

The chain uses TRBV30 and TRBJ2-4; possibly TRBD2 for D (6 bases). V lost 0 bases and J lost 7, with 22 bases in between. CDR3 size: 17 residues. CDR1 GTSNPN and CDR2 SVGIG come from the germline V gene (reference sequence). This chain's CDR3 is CAWSVDSGSGGSNIQYF. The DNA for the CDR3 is TGTGCCTGGAGTGTGGATTCTGGCTCCGGGGGATCGAACATTCAGTACTTC.

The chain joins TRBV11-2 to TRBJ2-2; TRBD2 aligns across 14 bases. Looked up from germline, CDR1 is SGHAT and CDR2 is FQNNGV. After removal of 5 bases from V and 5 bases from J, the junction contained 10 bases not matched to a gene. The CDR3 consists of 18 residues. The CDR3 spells CASSARPGLAGGTGELFF. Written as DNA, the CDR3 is TGTGCCAGCAGCGCTCGCCCTGGACTAGCGGGGGGTACCGGGGAGCTGTTTTTT.

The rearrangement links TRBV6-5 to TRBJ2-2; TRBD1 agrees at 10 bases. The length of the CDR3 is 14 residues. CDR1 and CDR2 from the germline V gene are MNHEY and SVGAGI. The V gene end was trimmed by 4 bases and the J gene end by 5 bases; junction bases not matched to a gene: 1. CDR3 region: CASSWTGGTGELFF. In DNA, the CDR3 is TGTGCCAGCAGTTGGACAGGGGGGACCGGGGAGCTGTTTTTT.

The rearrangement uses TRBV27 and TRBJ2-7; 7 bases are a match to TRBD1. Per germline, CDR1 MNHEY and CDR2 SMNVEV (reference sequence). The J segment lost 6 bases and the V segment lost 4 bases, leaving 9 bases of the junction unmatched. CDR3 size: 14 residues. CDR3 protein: CASSSSDRVGEQYV. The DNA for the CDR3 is TGTGCCAGCAGTTCGTCCGACAGGGTGGGCGAGCAGTACGTC.

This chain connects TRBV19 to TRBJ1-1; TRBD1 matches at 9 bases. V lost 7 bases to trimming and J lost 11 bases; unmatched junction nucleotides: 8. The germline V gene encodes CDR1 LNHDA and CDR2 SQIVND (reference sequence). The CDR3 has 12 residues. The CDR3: CASIGDRDAAFF. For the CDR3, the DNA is TGTGCCAGTATAGGGGACAGGGACGCGGCTTTCTTT.

CDR3 DNA: TGTGCCAGCCGGGACAGGGTTACCTACGAGCAGTACGTC. Residues: CASRDRVTYEQYV. The rearrangement uses TRBV6-5 and TRBJ2-7; TRBD1 matches at 9 bases. This CDR3 contains 13 residues. Germline trimming cut 8 bases from V and 2 bases from J; bases unmatched to any gene: 4. Germline V gene sequence: CDR1 MNHEY, CDR2 SVGAGI.

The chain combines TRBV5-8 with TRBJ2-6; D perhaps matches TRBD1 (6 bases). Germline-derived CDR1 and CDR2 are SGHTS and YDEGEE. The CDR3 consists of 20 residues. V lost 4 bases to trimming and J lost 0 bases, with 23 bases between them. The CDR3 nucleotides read TGTGCCAGCAGCCGAATATACGCGACAGGACGGTCCTCTGGGGCCAACGTCCTGACTTTC. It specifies CASSRIYATGRSSGANVLTF.

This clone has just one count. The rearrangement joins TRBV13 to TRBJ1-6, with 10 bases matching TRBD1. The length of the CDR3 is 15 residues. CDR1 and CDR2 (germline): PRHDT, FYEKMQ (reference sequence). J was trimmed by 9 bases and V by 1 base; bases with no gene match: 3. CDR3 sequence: CASSLAGQGVSPLHF. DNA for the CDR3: TGTGCCAGCAGCTTAGCAGGACAGGGGGTTTCACCCCTCCACTTT. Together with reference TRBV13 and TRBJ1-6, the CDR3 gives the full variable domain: AAGVIQSPRHLIKEKRETATLKCYPIPRHDTVYWYQQGPGQDPQFLISFYEKMQSDKGSIPDRFSAQQFSDYHSELNMSSLELGDSALYFCASSLAGQGVSPLHFGNGTRLTVT.

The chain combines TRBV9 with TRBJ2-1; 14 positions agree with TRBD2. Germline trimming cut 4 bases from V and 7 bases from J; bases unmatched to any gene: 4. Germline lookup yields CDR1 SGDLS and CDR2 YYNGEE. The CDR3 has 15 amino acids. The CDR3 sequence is CASSRGLAGVNEQFF. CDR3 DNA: TGTGCCAGCAGCCGGGGACTAGCGGGAGTAAATGAGCAGTTCTTC.

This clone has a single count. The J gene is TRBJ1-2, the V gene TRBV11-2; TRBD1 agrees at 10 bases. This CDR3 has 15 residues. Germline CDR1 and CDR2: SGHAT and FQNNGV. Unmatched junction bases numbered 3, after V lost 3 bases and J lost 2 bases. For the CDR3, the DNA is TGTGCCAGCAGCTTGACGGGACAGGGGAACTATGGCTACACCTTC. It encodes CASSLTGQGNYGYTF.